These 10 T cell receptor beta chains were all obtained from the same sample, sequenced in a study of PD-L1 blockade in urothelial cancer. Profiling relied on immunoSEQ multiplex PCR, and the TCRdb table lists in-frame clones only, not all of them. The sample yields about 74,000 clones, 80% to 85% seen once. Sequenced here: PBMCs, sampled around atezolizumab (anti-PD-L1) treatment. These receptors were obtained from a man aged 70-80 years with urothelial cancer.

This CDR3 reads CASSLTGGPRNEQFF. CDR3 coding DNA: TGTGCCAGCAGTTTAACAGGGGGCCCGAGAAATGAGCAGTTCTTC. J is TRBJ2-1 and V is TRBV28, with 9 bases identical to TRBD1. CDR3 length: 15 amino acids. Germline loops: CDR1 MDHEN, CDR2 SYDVKM. Germline trimming cut 2 bases from V and 7 bases from J; bases unmatched to any gene: 6.

The DNA of the CDR3 is TGTGCCAGCAGTTATCCCGCGACAGCCTACAATGAGCAGTTCTTC. This sequence encodes CASSYPATAYNEQFF. The V call is TRBV6-6, the J call TRBJ2-1; maybe TRBD1 (5 bases). CDR1 and CDR2 (germline): MNHNY, SVGAGI (reference sequence). V gave up 3 bases and J gave up 2 bases, with 11 bases separating them. The CDR3 length is 15 residues.

This clone was recorded a few times. The J gene is TRBJ1-2, the V gene TRBV2; TRBD1 agrees at 7 bases. CDR3 length: 14 amino acids. Unmatched junction bases numbered 12, after V lost 1 base and J lost 13 bases. The germline V gene encodes CDR1 SNHLY and CDR2 FYNNEI. The CDR3 here is CASSEVIQGSAPTF. The DNA of the CDR3 is TGTGCCAGCAGTGAAGTTATACAGGGGTCGGCCCCCACCTTC.

A word on this clone: Other DNA sequences within the sample encode an identical CDR3. The chain employs TRBV9 and TRBJ2-2; tentatively, D is TRBD1 (6 bases). Germline CDR1 reads SGDLS; CDR2 reads YYNGEE. This CDR3 comprises 15 residues. The V end was cut by 0 bases, the J end by 1 base, with 7 bases between. The DNA for the CDR3 is TGTGCCAGCAGCGTAGCGACAGGGAACACCGGGGAGCTGTTTTTT. This sequence encodes CASSVATGNTGELFF. The full variable domain, completed using reference TRBV9 and TRBJ2-2, is DSGVTQTPKHLITATGQRVTLRCSPRSGDLSVYWYQQSLDQGLQFLIQYYNGEERAKGNILERFSAQQFPDLHSELNLSSLELGDSALYFCASSVATGNTGELFFGEGSRLTVL.

A few counts support this clone. J is TRBJ2-3 and V is TRBV10-1; 10 bases match TRBD2. The CDR3 contains 17 residues. With 1 base clipped from V and 2 bases from J, the junction kept 6 bases outside the gene matches. In germline, CDR1 is WNHNN, CDR2 SYGVQD (reference sequence). The CDR3 loop reads CASSELGLAAHTDTQYF. The CDR3 nucleotides are TGCGCCAGCAGTGAGTTAGGACTAGCGGCACACACAGATACGCAGTATTTT.

This clone has only one observation. The gene calls are TRBV28 and TRBJ1-1, with D maybe TRBD1 (6 bases). Trimming shortened V by 2 bases and J by 7 bases, and 8 bases separated the two germline ends. CDR1 and CDR2 (germline): MDHEN, SYDVKM. This CDR3 region has 12 residues. The CDR3 sequence is CASSLGQFEAFF. CDR3 DNA sequence: TGTGCCAGCAGTTTAGGACAGTTTGAAGCTTTCTTT.

This clone was observed a few times. The chain combines TRBV25-1 with TRBJ1-2; 7 nucleotides line up with TRBD1. The CDR3 runs 13 residues. The V and J ends lost 5 bases and 4 bases, in that order; junction bases with no gene match: 4. Germline V lookup: CDR1 MGHDK, CDR2 SYGVNS. This chain's CDR3 is CASSRGPSYGYTF. The DNA for the CDR3 is TGTGCCAGCAGTAGGGGGCCAAGCTATGGCTACACCTTC.

This clone showed up just once. J is TRBJ2-3 and V is TRBV5-1, with 12 bases fitting TRBD2. Trimming took 4 bases from V and 4 from J; bases not matched to a gene: 7. Looked up from germline, CDR1 is SGHRS and CDR2 is YFSETQ. This CDR3 is 16 amino acids long. The CDR3 is CASSQLAGGGSDTQYF. The CDR3 DNA follows: TGCGCCAGCAGCCAACTAGCGGGAGGAGGATCAGATACGCAGTATTTT. Looking up the rest from reference TRBV5-1 and TRBJ2-3 gives the full variable domain: KAGVTQTPRYLIKTRGQQVTLSCSPISGHRSVSWYQQTPGQGLQFLFEYFSETQRNKGNFPGRFSGRQFSNSRSEMNVSTLELGDSALYLCASSQLAGGGSDTQYFGPGTRLTVL.

The chain carries TRBV27 and TRBJ2-1; possibly TRBD1 for D (7 bases). V shed 3 bases and J shed 5 bases, with 17 bases lying between them. The CDR3 totals 16 residues. Germline assignment: CDR1 MNHEY and CDR2 SMNVEV (reference sequence). CDR3: CASSFRGVGGDNEQFF. CDR3 sequence (DNA): TGTGCCAGCAGTTTCAGGGGGGTAGGAGGGGACAATGAGCAGTTCTTC.

This chain connects TRBV27 to TRBJ2-7; D ambiguous. Trimming pared 0 bases from V and 3 bases from J, leaving 12 bases between. Germline V CDR1 and CDR2: MNHEY, SMNVEV (reference sequence). The CDR3 has 15 amino acids. The CDR3 nucleotides read TGTGCCAGCAGTTTATCAGCACTTTTCATCTACGAGCAGTACTTC. Translating it yields CASSLSALFIYEQYF.